This T cell receptor beta chain stems from a study of Ad26.COV2.S vaccination and SARS-CoV-2 variants. The CDR3 length is 11 residues. Trimming stripped 5 bases from V and 6 bases from J, with 6 bases between. The count of this clone is one. The repertoire was sequenced with immunoSEQ multiplex PCR; TCRdb's copy has only in-frame clones and lacks some. Seen here are some 250,000 clones, over 75% observed once, and the top ten hold about 10%. Treatment in this sample: 15 to 20 received Ad26.COV2.S at low or high dose, single or two shots; 5 received placebo; per-sample allocation not given. All samples were drawn on day 63, counting from the first vaccine or placebo injection.

The chain recombines TRBV12-3 or TRBV12-4 with TRBJ2-3; D gene uncertain. The sequenced sample was peripheral blood, obtained in a trial of Ad26.COV2.S vaccine versus placebo. This clonotype originated in a person between 18 and 60 years old who received the Ad26.COV2.S COVID-19 vaccine or a placebo. The CDR3 DNA reads TGTGCCAGCAGTAGAATGGATACGCAGTATTTT. Amino acids: CASSRMDTQYF.